The TCR beta chain described here comes from a study of molecular identifiers for immune sequencing clone quantification. Across the study: Naive CD8 RNA (about 19,000 or 110,000 cells) was divided into five aliquots, with four sequenced.

Sequencing libraries of naive CD8 cells derived from roughly 18,000 to 920,000 sorted cells with 10%, 30% or 50% RNA. In this sample, this clonotype turned up many times. The V end was cut by 2 bases, the J end by 1 base, with 8 bases between. The CDR3 contains 14 residues. The germline gives CDR1 MNHNY, CDR2 SVGAGI (reference sequence). One entry per CDR3 protein results from TCRdb running MiXCR on the PCR reads. The table includes approximately 320,000 distinct CDR3 sequences, about 23% detected once. Sequenced material: naive CD8+ T cells from blood, with Jurkat cell RNA spiked in. Subset given: FACS-sorted CD8+CD4-CCR7+CD45RA+ naive T cells. The V gene is TRBV6-6, the J gene TRBJ1-1; D may be TRBD1 (5 bases). The receptor comes from a human donor in good health. Some libraries in this study had Jurkat cell RNA spiked in. The CDR3 region has the DNA TGTGCCAGCAGTTACGTCCAGGGGAACACTGAAGCTTTCTTT. It yields the protein CASSYVQGNTEAFF.